One sample yielded the 20 T cell receptor beta chains listed below, sequenced in a study of T cell changes during pregnancy in multiple sclerosis (dated by TCRdb to 2018 to 2020). To prepare the library, the immunoSEQ multiplex PCR assay was applied. This is the immuneACCESS table as TCRdb keeps it, with only in-frame sequences that have V and J called. A part of the clones is gone; compared with another copy, unresolved V genes explain less than half, and the rest is unexplained. The sample table shows around 69,000 clones, and over 75% are seen once. Approximately 5% of the sample is taken by the ten largest. This sample comprised CD8+ T cells from peripheral blood mononuclear cells, obtained before pregnancy. The receptor source for this set is a female donor with multiple sclerosis, enrolled in a pregnancy study.

V usage is TRBV28 and J usage is TRBJ2-3; D possibly corresponds to TRBD1 (6 bases). CDR1 MDHEN and CDR2 SYDVKM come from the germline V gene. The V end lost 4 bases, the J end lost 5 bases, and 22 bases lay between the germline ends. CDR3 size: 17 residues. The CDR3 DNA is TGTGCCAGCAGTTCCGACGCGACAGGTTTAAGGAGAGATACGCAGTATTTT. Its translation is CASSSDATGLRRDTQYF.

In this sample, this clone turned up once. This chain uses TRBV5-4 with TRBJ2-1; 9 bases map to TRBD2. Looked up from germline, CDR1 is SGHNT and CDR2 is YYREEE (reference sequence). The ends lost 3 bases at V and 6 bases at J; junction bases unmatched: 7. The CDR3 contains 15 residues. The CDR3 sequence is CASSWTSAVGNEQFF. The CDR3 DNA reads as TGTGCCAGCAGCTGGACTAGCGCGGTCGGCAATGAGCAGTTCTTC.

The gene calls are TRBV7-9 and TRBJ2-1; D may be TRBD2 (6 bases). The CDR3 is 16 amino acids. Trimming removed 1 base at V and 2 bases at J, with 12 bases between. The germline V gene encodes CDR1 SEHNR and CDR2 FQNEAQ (reference sequence). CDR3 in amino acids: CASSLDPAGTYNEQFF. The CDR3 DNA reads TGTGCCAGCAGCTTAGATCCCGCGGGGACCTACAATGAGCAGTTCTTC. Looking up the rest from reference TRBV7-9 and TRBJ2-1 gives the full variable domain: DTGVSQNPRHKITKRGQNVTFRCDPISEHNRLYWYRQTLGQGPEFLTYFQNEAQLEKSRLLSDRFSAERPKGSFSTLEIQRTEQGDSAMYLCASSLDPAGTYNEQFFGPGTRLTVL.

The chain uses TRBV14 and TRBJ1-2; no clear D. The germline CDR1 and CDR2 sequences are SGHDN and FVKESK. Trimming took off 3 bases at V and 2 bases at J, with 10 bases between the two ends. This CDR3 has 14 amino acids. The CDR3 loop reads CASSQTGSNYGYTF. The CDR3 nucleotides read TGTGCCAGCAGCCAGACCGGGTCAAACTATGGCTACACCTTC.

The chain combines TRBV6-4 with TRBJ2-1, with D hard to call. The V and J ends lost 2 bases and 3 bases respectively, with 8 bases between them. Germline V gives CDR1 MRHNA, CDR2 SNTAGT. The CDR3 covers 14 residues. In DNA form, the CDR3 reads TGTGCCAGCAGTGACCTTGGCGGCTACAATGAGCAGTTCTTC. Protein sequence: CASSDLGGYNEQFF.

This clone was observed a single time. The rearrangement links TRBV4-1 to TRBJ2-3; the match to TRBD2 covers 9 bases. J gave up 6 bases and V 0 bases, and 4 bases lay outside the gene matches. The CDR3 has 15 residues. Per the germline V gene, CDR1 is MGHRA and CDR2 is YSYEKL. The CDR3 reads CASSQEGTSSDTQYF. The CDR3 region has the DNA TGCGCCAGCAGCCAAGAGGGGACTAGCTCGGATACGCAGTATTTT.

In nucleotides, the CDR3 is TGTGCCAGCCGCCCCGGGGTGGTCACTGAAGCTTTCTTT. The encoded protein is CASRPGVVTEAFF. The chain uses TRBV27 and TRBJ1-1, with no clear D. Germline CDR1 is MNHEY and CDR2 is SMNVEV (reference sequence). V was pared by 8 bases and J by 4 bases, with 14 bases between. The CDR3 is 13 amino acids.

V usage is TRBV7-3 and J usage is TRBJ2-2, with D tentatively TRBD2 (5 bases). Germline-derived CDR1 and CDR2 are SGHTA and FQGTGA. Trimming pared 3 bases from V and 1 base from J, leaving 15 bases between. CDR3 length equals 17 residues. The CDR3 spells CASSLWRGLENTGELFF. The CDR3 nucleotides are TGTGCCAGCAGCTTGTGGCGTGGACTCGAGAACACCGGGGAGCTGTTTTTT.

This clone came up a few times. The V gene is TRBV19, the J gene TRBJ1-1; D gene uncertain. V dropped 3 bases and J dropped 3 bases, with 5 bases sitting between them. The CDR3 consists of 12 residues. Looked up from germline, CDR1 is LNHDA and CDR2 is SQIVND (reference sequence). CDR3 sequence reads: CASSIRYTEAFF. The CDR3 DNA follows: TGTGCCAGTAGTATCCGGTACACTGAAGCTTTCTTT.

The chain employs TRBV5-4 and TRBJ1-6; D gene uncertain. The V end was cut by 4 bases, the J end by 2 bases, with 16 bases between. CDR1 is SGHNT, CDR2 YYREEE, per germline (reference sequence). The CDR3 runs 17 residues. CDR3: CASSPFRRPTYNSPLHF. The DNA for the CDR3 is TGTGCCAGCAGCCCCTTCAGGAGGCCAACCTATAATTCACCCCTCCACTTT.

This clone showed up just a few times. The V call is TRBV10-3, the J call TRBJ1-1; D is possibly TRBD1 (5 bases). This CDR3 has 13 residues. V was shortened by 6 bases and J by 1 base, with 9 bases between the two germline ends. Per the germline V gene, CDR1 is ENHRY and CDR2 is SYGVKD. The CDR3 DNA is TGTGCCATCAGGGGTGGACAGAACACTGAAGCTTTCTTT. It is translated as CAIRGGQNTEAFF.

This rearrangement joins TRBV4-1 to TRBJ2-7, with 9 bases lining up with TRBD1. Per germline, CDR1 MGHRA and CDR2 YSYEKL. Germline trimming cut 4 bases from V and 7 bases from J; bases unmatched to any gene: 8. The CDR3 is 14 residues long. The CDR3 spells CASSLSGQGEEQYF. CDR3 sequence (DNA): TGCGCCAGCAGCCTCTCGGGACAGGGAGAAGAGCAGTACTTC.

The chain's CDR3 is CASSSGTGNSPLHF. CDR3 bases: TGTGCCAGCAGCTCCGGGACAGGGAATTCACCCCTCCACTTT. The chain is built from TRBV5-6 and TRBJ1-6, with 9 bases that match TRBD1. Germline lookup yields CDR1 SGHDT and CDR2 YYEEEE. The J segment lost 7 bases and the V segment lost 3 bases, leaving 2 bases of the junction unmatched. This CDR3 spans 14 amino acids.

The chain carries TRBV4-2 and TRBJ2-5; perhaps TRBD1 as D (6 bases). The V gene's germline CDR1 is LGHNA and CDR2 YNFKEQ. Deletions cut 1 base from V and 0 bases from J, with 12 bases between. The CDR3 has 16 residues. The CDR3 protein is CASSQVPGTHQETQYF. For the CDR3, the DNA is TGTGCCAGCAGCCAAGTACCCGGGACACACCAAGAGACCCAGTACTTC.

This clone has just a few counts. Other DNA sequences from this sample encode an identical CDR3 as well. The chain recombines TRBV29-1 with TRBJ1-1, with D possibly TRBD1 on 5 matching bases. Per germline, CDR1 SQVTM and CDR2 ANQGSEA. CDR3 length: 10 amino acids. Trimming pared 6 bases from V and 4 bases from J, leaving 6 bases between. CDR3 loop: CSVGGTEAFF. The CDR3 DNA reads TGCAGCGTCGGGGGCACTGAAGCTTTCTTT.

V usage is TRBV6-5 and J usage is TRBJ1-2; D is unresolved. This CDR3 spans 14 amino acids. Trimming took 8 bases from V and 0 from J, leaving 13 bases between them. Germline V gives CDR1 MNHEY, CDR2 SVGAGI. CDR3 residues: CASSRGGTNYGYTF. The CDR3 nucleotides are TGTGCCAGCTCTCGTGGAGGCACTAACTATGGCTACACCTTC.

The chain couples TRBV7-8 to TRBJ2-7; TRBD2 matches at 10 bases. Germline values: CDR1 SGHVS, CDR2 FQNEAQ. The CDR3 has 16 residues. V lost 4 bases, J lost 2 bases, and 8 bases stayed unmatched. Here the CDR3 reads CASSWRSGGAAYEQYF. For the CDR3, the DNA is TGTGCCAGCAGCTGGAGAAGCGGGGGGGCCGCCTACGAGCAGTACTTC.

The chain links TRBV5-1 to TRBJ1-6, with 7 bases lining up with TRBD1. CDR1 and CDR2 from the germline V gene are SGHRS and YFSETQ. The CDR3 totals 17 residues. V lost 0 bases and J lost 3; bases outside the gene matches: 6. This CDR3 is CASSLVTGAIYNSPLHF. The CDR3 DNA follows: TGCGCCAGCAGCTTGGTTACAGGGGCAATCTATAATTCACCCCTCCACTTT.

The J gene is TRBJ1-4, the V gene TRBV27; 7 bases agree with TRBD1. The CDR3 sequence is 14 residues long. The V and J ends lost 6 bases and 4 bases, in that order; junction bases with no gene match: 5. Germline CDR1 is MNHEY and CDR2 is SMNVEV (reference sequence). The CDR3 nucleotides are TGTGCCAGCAGCAGGACAGGTTTTAATGAAAAACTGTTTTTT. This codes for CASSRTGFNEKLFF.

This clone was recorded once. The CDR3, as DNA: TGCAGCGTTGAGTGGCGGCTAGCGGGGGGTCAGTACCAAGAGACCCAGTACTTC. This encodes CSVEWRLAGGQYQETQYF. This chain joins TRBV29-1 and TRBJ2-5; TRBD2 aligns across 11 bases. V shed 3 bases and J 0 bases; nucleotides not matched to a gene: 12. CDR1 is SQVTM, CDR2 ANQGSEA, per germline. The CDR3 runs 18 residues.